The clone carrying this T cell receptor beta chain occurred once. What it binds is not known. This entry comes from a study of PD-1 blockade in classical Hodgkin lymphoma. Study-wide background: Every 2 weeks, patients got 3 mg/kg intravenous nivolumab.

Study-wide points: Why repertoires differed is undefined; disease activity or prior therapy possibly contributed. Diversity similar to that of newly diagnosed patients was seen at baseline in complete responders.

The repertoire was sequenced with immunoSEQ multiplex PCR; TCRdb's copy has only in-frame clones and lacks some. The repertoire has roughly 81,000 clones, approximately 91% of them found once; the top ten carry approximately 2.6%. Each patient's relapse followed autologous stem cell transplantation, and brentuximab vedotin exposure varied. The CDR3 loop spans 15 amino acids. The germline V gene encodes CDR1 SGHRS and CDR2 YFSETQ. The trim removed 4 bases at V and 4 bases at J, leaving 10 bases unmatched. The clonotype was recovered from a human donor with classical Hodgkin lymphoma. The starting material was peripheral blood mononuclear cells (PBMCs), obtained before the second cycle of nivolumab. The rearrangement links TRBV5-1 to TRBJ1-2; TRBD1 aligns across 7 bases. The CDR3 nucleotides are TGCGCCAGCAGCCCAGGACAGGAAATACTCTATGGCTACACCTTC. Amino acid sequence: CASSPGQEILYGYTF.